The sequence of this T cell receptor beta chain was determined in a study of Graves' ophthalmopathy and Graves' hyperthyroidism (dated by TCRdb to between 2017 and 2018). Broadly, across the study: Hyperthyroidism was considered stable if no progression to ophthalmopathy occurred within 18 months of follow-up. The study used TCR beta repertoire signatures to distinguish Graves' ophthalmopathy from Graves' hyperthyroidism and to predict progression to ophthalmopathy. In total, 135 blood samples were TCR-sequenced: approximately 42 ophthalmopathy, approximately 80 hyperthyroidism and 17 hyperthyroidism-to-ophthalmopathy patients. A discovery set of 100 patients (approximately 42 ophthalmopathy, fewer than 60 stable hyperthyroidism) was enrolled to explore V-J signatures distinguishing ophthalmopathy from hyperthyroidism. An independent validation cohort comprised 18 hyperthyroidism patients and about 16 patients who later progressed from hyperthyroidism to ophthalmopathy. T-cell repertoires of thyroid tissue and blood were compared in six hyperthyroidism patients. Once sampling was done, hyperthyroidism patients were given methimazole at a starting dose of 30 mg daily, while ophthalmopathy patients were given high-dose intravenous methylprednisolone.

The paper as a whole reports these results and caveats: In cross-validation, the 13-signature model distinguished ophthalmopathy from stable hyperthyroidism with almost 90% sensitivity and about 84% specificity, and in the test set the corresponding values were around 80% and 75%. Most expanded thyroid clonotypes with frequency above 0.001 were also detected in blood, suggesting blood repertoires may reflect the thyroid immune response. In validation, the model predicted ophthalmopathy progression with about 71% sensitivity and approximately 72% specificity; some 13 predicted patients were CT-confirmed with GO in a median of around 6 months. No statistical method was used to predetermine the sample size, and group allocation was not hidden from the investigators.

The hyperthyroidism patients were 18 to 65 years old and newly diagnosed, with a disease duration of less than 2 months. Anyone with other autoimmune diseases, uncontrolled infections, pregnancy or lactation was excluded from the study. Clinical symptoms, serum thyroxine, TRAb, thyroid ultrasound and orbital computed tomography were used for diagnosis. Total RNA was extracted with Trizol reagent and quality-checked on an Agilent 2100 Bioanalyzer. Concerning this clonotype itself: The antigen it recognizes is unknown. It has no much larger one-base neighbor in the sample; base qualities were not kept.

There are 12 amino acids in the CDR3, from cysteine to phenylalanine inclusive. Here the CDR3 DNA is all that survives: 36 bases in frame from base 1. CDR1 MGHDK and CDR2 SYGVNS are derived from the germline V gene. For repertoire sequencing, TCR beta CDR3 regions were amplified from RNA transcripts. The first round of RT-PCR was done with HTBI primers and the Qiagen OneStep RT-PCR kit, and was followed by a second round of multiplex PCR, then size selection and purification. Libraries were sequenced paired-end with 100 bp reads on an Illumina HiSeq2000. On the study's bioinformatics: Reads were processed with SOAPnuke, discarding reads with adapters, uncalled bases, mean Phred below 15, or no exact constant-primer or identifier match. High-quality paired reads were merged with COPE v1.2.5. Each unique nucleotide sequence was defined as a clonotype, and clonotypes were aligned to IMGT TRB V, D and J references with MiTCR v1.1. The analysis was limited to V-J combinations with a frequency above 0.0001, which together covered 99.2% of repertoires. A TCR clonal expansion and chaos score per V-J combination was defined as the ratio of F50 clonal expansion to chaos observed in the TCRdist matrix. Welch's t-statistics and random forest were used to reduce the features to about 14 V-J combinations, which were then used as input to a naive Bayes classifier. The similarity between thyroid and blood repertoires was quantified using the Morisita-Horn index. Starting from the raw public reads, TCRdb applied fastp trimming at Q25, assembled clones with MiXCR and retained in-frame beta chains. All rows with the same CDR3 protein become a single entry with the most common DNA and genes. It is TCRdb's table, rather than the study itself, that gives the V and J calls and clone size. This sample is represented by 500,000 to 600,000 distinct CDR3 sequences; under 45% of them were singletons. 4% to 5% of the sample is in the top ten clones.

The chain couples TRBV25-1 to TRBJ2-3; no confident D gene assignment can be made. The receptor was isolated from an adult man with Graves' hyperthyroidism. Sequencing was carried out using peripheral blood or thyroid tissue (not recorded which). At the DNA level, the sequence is TGTGCTAGAGATCAAGGTCACGGTACGCAGTATTTT. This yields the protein CARDQGHGTQYF. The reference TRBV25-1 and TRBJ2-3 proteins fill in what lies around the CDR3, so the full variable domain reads EADIYQTPRYLVIGTGKKITLECSQTMGHDKMYWYQQDPGMELHLIHYSYGVNSTEKGDLSSESTVSRIRTEHFPLTLESARPSHTSQYLCARDQGHGTQYFGPGTRLTVL.